A selection of T cell receptor beta chains follows, all from one sample in a study of radiotherapy plus CTLA-4 blockade in lung cancer. Produced via immunoSEQ multiplex PCR; TCRdb's table is partial and in-frame only. Seen here are around 95,000 clones, around 82% observed once, and the top ten hold 0.65% to 1%. Sequenced here: peripheral blood, sampled from a patient treated with radiotherapy plus ipilimumab. The receptors originated from a human donor with non-small cell lung cancer who had stable disease on radiotherapy plus ipilimumab. Each CDR3 is given with its conserved first and last residue. Fields, in order: V gene, D gene, clone size, J gene, CDR3 protein, CDR3 DNA. The D gene is left open where the match is weak. Expanded clones are given a class, and other clones once, few, many or no size at all.

TRBV7-2	.	.	TRBJ1-1	CASSLRRPAFF	TGTGCCAGCAGCTTGCGGCGCCCAGCTTTCTTT
TRBV10-3	.	.	TRBJ1-6	CAISAYNSPLHF	TGTGCCATTTCCGCCTATAATTCACCCCTCCACTTT
TRBV5-1	.	.	TRBJ2-5	CASSSESPGVPQETQYF	TGCGCCAGCAGCTCAGAATCGCCGGGAGTGCCCCAAGAGACCCAGTACTTC
TRBV7-8	.	.	TRBJ2-4	CASSWGYRGKNIQYF	TGTGCCAGCAGCTGGGGGTACAGAGGCAAAAACATTCAGTACTTC
TRBV5-1	.	.	TRBJ2-2	CASSDLGELFF	TGCGCCAGCAGCGATCTCGGGGAGCTGTTTTTT
TRBV7-2	.	few	TRBJ1-5	CASSLEGYQPQHF	TGTGCCAGCAGCTTAGAGGGGTATCAGCCCCAGCATTTT
TRBV27	.	.	TRBJ2-3	CASSLKPSTDTQYF	TGTGCCAGCAGTCTCAAACCTAGCACAGATACGCAGTATTTT
TRBV19	.	.	TRBJ1-4	CASSWLATNEKLFF	TGTGCCAGTAGTTGGTTGGCAACTAATGAAAAACTGTTTTTT
TRBV6-5	TRBD1	.	TRBJ1-2	CASSPDRAINYGYTF	TGTGCCAGCAGCCCCGACAGGGCTATTAACTATGGCTACACCTTC
TRBV5-1	.	.	TRBJ2-5	CASSSSGSETQYF	TGCGCCAGCAGCTCCTCCGGCTCCGAGACCCAGTACTTC
TRBV5-1	.	.	TRBJ1-2	CASSRDGPSSYTF	TGCGCCAGCAGCCGGGACGGGCCTAGTAGCTACACCTTC
TRBV30	TRBD2	.	TRBJ2-3	CAWSGSGGTDTQYF	TGTGCCTGGAGTGGGTCGGGGGGGACAGATACGCAGTATTTT
TRBV5-6	.	.	TRBJ2-5	CASSSWDSRETQYF	TGTGCCAGCAGCTCCTGGGACTCTAGAGAGACCCAGTACTTC
TRBV9	.	.	TRBJ2-3	CASSAGVTDTQYF	TGTGCCAGCAGCGCGGGGGTCACAGATACGCAGTATTTT
TRBV30	.	.	TRBJ2-7	CAWTDRFPPYEQYF	TGTGCCTGGACCGACAGGTTTCCCCCGTACGAGCAGTACTTC
TRBV5-4	.	few	TRBJ2-1	CASSPGLAIQGNEQFF	TGTGCCAGCAGCCCGGGACTCGCAATCCAGGGGAATGAGCAGTTCTTC
TRBV5-1	TRBD2	.	TRBJ2-7	CASSTKSPGGASYEQYF	TGCGCCAGCAGCACGAAATCTCCCGGGGGGGCGTCCTACGAGCAGTACTTC
TRBV29-1	TRBD2	.	TRBJ2-1	CSAAPSGRFNEQFF	TGCAGCGCCGCACCTAGCGGGCGTTTCAATGAGCAGTTCTTC
TRBV9	TRBD1	.	TRBJ1-1	CASSGGAQGAAEAFF	TGTGCCAGCAGCGGTGGGGCTCAGGGGGCCGCTGAAGCTTTCTTT
TRBV2	.	.	TRBJ2-7	CASSERRSHLATYEQYF	TGTGCCAGCAGTGAGAGGCGGAGTCACCTGGCAACCTACGAGCAGTACTTC
TRBV19	.	.	TRBJ2-1	CASSIPGTYNEQFF	TGTGCCAGTAGTATACCAGGGACCTACAATGAGCAGTTCTTC
TRBV30	.	few	TRBJ1-6	CAWSPPGGLSPLHF	TGTGCCTGGAGTCCTCCGGGGGGGCTGTCACCCCTCCACTTT
TRBV4-2	TRBD2	.	TRBJ2-5	CASSPGREAGETQYF	TGTGCCAGCAGCCCAGGGAGGGAAGCGGGAGAGACCCAGTACTTC
TRBV5-4	.	.	TRBJ2-7	CASSLGLSSYEQYF	TGTGCCAGCAGCTTGGGACTATCCAGCTACGAGCAGTACTTC
TRBV27	TRBD2	.	TRBJ2-2	CASSPPGGLTTGELFF	TGTGCCAGCAGTCCTCCGGGGGGACTGACTACCGGGGAGCTGTTTTTT
TRBV4-1	.	.	TRBJ2-7	CASSPRAPDEQYF	TGCGCCAGCAGCCCCCGGGCCCCCGACGAGCAGTACTTC
TRBV10-3	TRBD1	.	TRBJ2-7	CAISVAGTGTYEQYF	TGTGCCATCAGTGTAGCCGGGACAGGGACCTACGAGCAGTACTTC
TRBV30	.	.	TRBJ2-3	CAWSVQGPGRDTQYF	TGTGCCTGGAGCGTCCAGGGCCCGGGACGTGATACGCAGTATTTT
TRBV6-1	.	.	TRBJ2-2	CASSEWGFGGTGELFF	TGTGCCAGCAGTGAATGGGGGTTTGGGGGCACCGGGGAGCTGTTTTTT
TRBV4-2	TRBD2	.	TRBJ2-7	CASTVDSGGVYEQYF	TGTGCCAGCACCGTCGATAGCGGGGGCGTTTACGAGCAGTACTTC
TRBV2	TRBD1	.	TRBJ1-1	CASSFDARTGMLNTEAFF	TGTGCCAGCAGCTTTGACGCGCGGACAGGGATGTTGAACACTGAAGCTTTCTTT
TRBV29-1	TRBD2	once	TRBJ2-3	CSVEGAAGRTDTQYF	TGCAGCGTTGAAGGGGCCGCCGGGAGGACTGATACGCAGTATTTT
TRBV15	.	.	TRBJ1-6	CATSGGAGANYNSPLHF	TGTGCCACCAGCGGGGGGGCAGGGGCGAACTATAATTCACCCCTCCACTTT
TRBV7-2	TRBD2	.	TRBJ2-3	CASSFLAGGPGDTQYF	TGTGCCAGCAGCTTTCTAGCGGGAGGGCCGGGAGATACGCAGTATTTT
TRBV6-1	.	.	TRBJ1-2	CASSEGNRIYGYTF	TGTGCCAGCAGTGAAGGTAACAGGATCTATGGCTACACCTTC